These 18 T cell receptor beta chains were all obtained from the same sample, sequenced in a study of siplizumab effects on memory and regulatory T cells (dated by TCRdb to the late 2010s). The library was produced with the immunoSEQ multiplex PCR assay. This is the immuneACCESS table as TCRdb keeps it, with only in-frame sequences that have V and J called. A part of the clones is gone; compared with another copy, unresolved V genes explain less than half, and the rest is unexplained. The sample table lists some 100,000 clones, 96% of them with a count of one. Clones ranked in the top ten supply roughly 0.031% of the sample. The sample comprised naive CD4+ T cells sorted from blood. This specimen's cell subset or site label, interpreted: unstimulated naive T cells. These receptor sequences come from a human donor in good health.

CDR3 sequence reads: CASSPSGGRQETQYF. The CDR3 region has the DNA TGTGCCAGCAGCCCCAGCGGGGGGAGACAAGAGACCCAGTACTTC. The chain joins TRBV7-9 to TRBJ2-5; 9 bases are shared with TRBD2. V lost 5 bases and J lost 2; bases outside the gene matches: 6. The length of the CDR3 is 15 residues. CDR1 is SEHNR and CDR2 is FQNEAQ in the germline V gene (reference sequence).

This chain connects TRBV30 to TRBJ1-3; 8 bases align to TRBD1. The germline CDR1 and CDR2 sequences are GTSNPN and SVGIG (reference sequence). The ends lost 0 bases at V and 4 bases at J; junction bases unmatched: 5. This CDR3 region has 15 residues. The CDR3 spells CAWSVQGASGNTIYF. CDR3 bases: TGTGCCTGGAGTGTGCAGGGGGCATCGGGAAACACCATATATTTT.

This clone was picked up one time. The chain's CDR3 is CASSLWASGTTDTQYF. Here the CDR3 DNA reads TGTGCCAGCAGCTTATGGGCTAGCGGGACCACAGATACGCAGTATTTT. This rearrangement joins TRBV11-2 to TRBJ2-3; 9 bases match TRBD2. The CDR3 covers 16 residues. Trimming at V came to 2 bases and at J to 2 bases, leaving 5 bases not matched to a gene. Germline CDR1 and CDR2: SGHAT and FQNNGV.

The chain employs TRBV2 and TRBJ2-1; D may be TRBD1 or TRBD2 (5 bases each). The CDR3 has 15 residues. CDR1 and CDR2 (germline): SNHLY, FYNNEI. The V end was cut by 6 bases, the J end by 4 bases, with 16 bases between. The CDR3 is CASSPTGPPYNEQFF. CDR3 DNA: TGTGCCAGCAGCCCAACGGGGCCACCTTACAATGAGCAGTTCTTC.

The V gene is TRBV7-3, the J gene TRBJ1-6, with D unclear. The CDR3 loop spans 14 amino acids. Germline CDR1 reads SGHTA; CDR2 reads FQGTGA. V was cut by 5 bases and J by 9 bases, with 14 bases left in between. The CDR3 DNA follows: TGTGCCAGCAGCCTCGGGTCCTCGGGTTCACCCCTCCACTTT. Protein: CASSLGSSGSPLHF.

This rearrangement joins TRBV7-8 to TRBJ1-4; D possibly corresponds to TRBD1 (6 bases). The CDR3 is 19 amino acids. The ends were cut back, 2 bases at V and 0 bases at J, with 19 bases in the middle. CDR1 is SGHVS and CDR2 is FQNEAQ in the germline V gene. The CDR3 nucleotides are TGTGCCAGCAGCTTATTTCGGGTAGACAGGATTACAACTAATGAAAAACTGTTTTTT. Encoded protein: CASSLFRVDRITTNEKLFF.

The CDR3 bases are TGTGCCAGCAGCGCGCTAGCGGATAGCTCCTACAATGAGCAGTTCTTC. It yields the protein CASSALADSSYNEQFF. The chain recombines TRBV9 with TRBJ2-1; 7 nucleotides match TRBD2. J gave up 0 bases and V 3 bases, and 6 bases lay outside the gene matches. Germline CDR1 is SGDLS and CDR2 is YYNGEE. CDR3 length equals 16 residues.

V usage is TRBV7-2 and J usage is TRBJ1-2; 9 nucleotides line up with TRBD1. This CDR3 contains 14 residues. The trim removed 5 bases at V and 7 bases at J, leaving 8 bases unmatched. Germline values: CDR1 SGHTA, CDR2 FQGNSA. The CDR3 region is CASSPQGAKGGYTF. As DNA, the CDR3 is TGTGCCAGCAGCCCACAGGGGGCAAAAGGTGGCTACACCTTC.

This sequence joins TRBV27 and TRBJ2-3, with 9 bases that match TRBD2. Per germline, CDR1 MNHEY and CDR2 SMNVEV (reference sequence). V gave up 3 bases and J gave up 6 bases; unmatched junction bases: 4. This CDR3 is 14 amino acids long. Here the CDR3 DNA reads TGTGCCAGCAGTTTCTTAGCGGGGGCGGATACGCAGTATTTT. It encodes CASSFLAGADTQYF.

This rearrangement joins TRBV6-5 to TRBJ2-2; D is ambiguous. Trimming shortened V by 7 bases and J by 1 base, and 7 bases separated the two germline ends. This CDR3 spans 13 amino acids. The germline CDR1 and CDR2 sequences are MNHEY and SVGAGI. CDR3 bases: TGTGCCAGCAAAGACAAGAACACCGGGGAGCTGTTTTTT. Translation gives CASKDKNTGELFF.

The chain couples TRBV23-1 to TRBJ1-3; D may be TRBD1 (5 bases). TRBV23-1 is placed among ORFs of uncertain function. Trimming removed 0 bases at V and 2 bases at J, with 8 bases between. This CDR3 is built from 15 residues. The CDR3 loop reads CASSQSGEAGNTIYF. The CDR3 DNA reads TGCGCCAGCAGTCAATCGGGGGAAGCTGGAAACACCATATATTTT.

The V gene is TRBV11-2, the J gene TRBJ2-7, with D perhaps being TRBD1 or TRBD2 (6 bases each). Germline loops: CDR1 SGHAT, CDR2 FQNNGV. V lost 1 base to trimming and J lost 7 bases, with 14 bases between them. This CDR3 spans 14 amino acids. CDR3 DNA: TGTGCCAGCAGCTTAGTTTCAGGGGCGGGAGAGCAGTACTTC. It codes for CASSLVSGAGEQYF. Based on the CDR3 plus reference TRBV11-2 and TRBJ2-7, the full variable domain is EAGVAQSPRYKIIEKRQSVAFWCNPISGHATLYWYQQILGQGPKLLIQFQNNGVVDDSQLPKDRFSAERLKGVDSTLKIQPAKLEDSAVYLCASSLVSGAGEQYFGPGTRLTVT.

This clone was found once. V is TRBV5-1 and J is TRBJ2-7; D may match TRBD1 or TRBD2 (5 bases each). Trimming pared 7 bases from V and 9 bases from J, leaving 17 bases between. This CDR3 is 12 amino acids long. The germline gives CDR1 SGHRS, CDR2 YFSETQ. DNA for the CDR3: TGCGCCAGCCGGGACCGGATTAGGGGGCAGTACTTC. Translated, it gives CASRDRIRGQYF.

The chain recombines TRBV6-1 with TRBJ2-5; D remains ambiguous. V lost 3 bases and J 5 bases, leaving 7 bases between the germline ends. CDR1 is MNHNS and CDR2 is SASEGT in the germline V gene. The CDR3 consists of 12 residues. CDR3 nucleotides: TGTGCCAGCAGTGACAGAGCCGAGACCCAGTACTTC. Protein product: CASSDRAETQYF.

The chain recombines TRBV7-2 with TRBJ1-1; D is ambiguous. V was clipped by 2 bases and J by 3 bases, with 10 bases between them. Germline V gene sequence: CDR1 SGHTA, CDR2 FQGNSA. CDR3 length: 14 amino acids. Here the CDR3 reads CASSLLGSYTEAFF. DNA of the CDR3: TGTGCCAGCAGCTTATTAGGCAGCTACACTGAAGCTTTCTTT.

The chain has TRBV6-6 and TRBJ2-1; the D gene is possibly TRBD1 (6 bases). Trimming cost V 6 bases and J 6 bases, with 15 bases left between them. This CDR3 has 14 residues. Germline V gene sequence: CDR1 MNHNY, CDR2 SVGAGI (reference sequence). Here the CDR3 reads CASSLTGWGNEQFF. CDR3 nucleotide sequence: TGTGCCAGCAGCCTAACAGGGTGGGGCAATGAGCAGTTCTTC.

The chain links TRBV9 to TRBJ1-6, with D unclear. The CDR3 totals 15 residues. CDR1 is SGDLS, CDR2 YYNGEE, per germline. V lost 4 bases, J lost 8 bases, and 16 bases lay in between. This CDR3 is CASSPRTGSDSPLHF. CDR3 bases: TGTGCCAGCAGCCCCCGAACGGGGTCGGATTCACCCCTCCACTTT.

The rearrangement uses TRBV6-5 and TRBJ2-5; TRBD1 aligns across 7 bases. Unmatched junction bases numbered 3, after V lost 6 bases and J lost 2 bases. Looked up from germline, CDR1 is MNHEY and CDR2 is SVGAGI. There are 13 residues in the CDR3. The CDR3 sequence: CASRLGQQETQYF. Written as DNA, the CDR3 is TGTGCCAGCAGACTGGGACAGCAAGAGACCCAGTACTTC.